These 7 T cell receptor beta chains originate from one sample sequenced in a study of glioma-infiltrating T cells. Amplification of TCR alpha and beta CDR3 regions from RNA used iRepertoire nested multiplex PCR. Using its own MiXCR run on the multiplex PCR reads, TCRdb lists one record per CDR3 protein. This sample has 300,000 to 450,000 distinct CDR3 sequences, with about 40% found just once. Sequenced: glioma tissue, nonneoplastic brain tissue, or PBMCs (not recorded which). The source of these receptors is a human donor with low-grade glioma or glioblastoma, undergoing nonglioma brain surgery, or in good health (not recorded which).

This clonotype was seen at least ten times. The rearrangement links TRBV27 to TRBJ2-7; the D is unclear. The V end lost 1 base, the J end lost 0 bases, and 16 bases lay between the germline ends. The CDR3 is 17 amino acids. The germline V gene has CDR1 MNHEY and CDR2 SMNVEV (reference sequence). Written as DNA, the CDR3 is TGTGCCAGCAGTTTATTCTTTGTCGGTAGACCCTCCTACGAGCAGTACTTC. Its protein product is CASSLFFVGRPSYEQYF.

About this clonotype itself: Without the conserved terminal phenylalanine or tryptophan, this CDR3 likely stems from a read error. The genes are TRBV3-1 and TRBJ1-1, with D tentatively TRBD1 (5 bases). The length of the CDR3 is 15 residues. The germline V gene has CDR1 LGHDT and CDR2 YNNKEL (reference sequence). V was trimmed by 0 bases and J by 6 bases, leaving 14 bases between them. The CDR3 bases are TGTGCCAGCAGCCAAGAAAGTTCTTGGACATCTGAAGCTTTCCTT. This translates into CASSQESSWTSEAFL.

Ten or more counts support this clonotype. The CDR3 sequence is CASSLALLDEQFF. The DNA of the CDR3 is TGTGCCAGCAGCTTAGCGTTGTTGGATGAGCAGTTCTTC. The chain links TRBV7-2 to TRBJ2-1; D unresolved. Trimming took off 0 bases at V and 8 bases at J, with 8 bases between the two ends. Germline CDR1 SGHTA, CDR2 FQGNSA. This CDR3 has 13 amino acids.

This clonotype has a handful of counts. This chain joins TRBV28 and TRBJ2-7, with D unresolved. The CDR3 spans 15 residues. Germline CDR1 and CDR2: MDHEN and SYDVKM. The V end was cut by 5 bases, the J end by 3 bases, with 17 bases between. Written as DNA, the CDR3 is TGTGCCAGCAGTACTCCTGGTGTTGGTCGCTACGAGCAGTACTTC. It encodes CASSTPGVGRYEQYF.

This clonotype was counted a few times. The rearrangement links TRBV20-1 to TRBJ1-2, with TRBD1 identical over 8 bases. Trimming took 5 bases from V and 8 from J; bases not matched to a gene: 10. Germline loops: CDR1 DFQATT, CDR2 SNEGSKA (reference sequence). There are 13 residues in the CDR3. CDR3 amino acids: CSAPDRGGVGYTF. The CDR3 nucleotides are TGCAGTGCTCCTGACAGGGGCGGTGTCGGCTACACCTTC.

The genes are TRBV28 and TRBJ2-3; no reliable D call. Trimming pared 6 bases from V and 11 bases from J, leaving 15 bases between. Germline V CDR1 and CDR2: MDHEN, SYDVKM. CDR3 size: 12 residues. CDR3 sequence reads: CASSSRLNEQYF. The CDR3 region has the DNA TGTGCCAGCAGCTCAAGGCTGAACGAGCAGTATTTT. The full variable domain, in which reference TRBV28 and TRBJ2-3 provide the parts outside the CDR3, is DVKVTQSSRYLVKRTGEKVFLECVQDMDHENMFWYRQDPGLGLRLIYFSYDVKMKEKGDIPEGYSVSREKKERFSLILESASTNQTSMYLCASSSRLNEQYFGPGTRLTVL.

The table lists this clonotype with many counts. Relative to the germline gene, one junction end is altered; a read error may explain this. V gene TRBV7-9 combines with J gene TRBJ2-3, with 9 bases matching TRBD2. The CDR3 totals 14 residues. From germline, CDR1 is SEHNR and CDR2 FQNEAQ (reference sequence). CDR3 coding DNA: TGTGCCAGCAGCATAGCGGGAGTGTTCGATACGCAGTATTTT. Amino acids: CASSIAGVFDTQYF.